This T cell receptor beta chain was retrieved from a study of blood T cell repertoires in COVID-19. Whole-study context: The analysed material was cDNA or gDNA that came from T cells, B-cell-depleted T cells, or PBMCs.

Clones were sequenced by immunoSEQ multiplex PCR, and TCRdb holds only the in-frame ones, with some missing. The repertoire holds approximately 270,000 clones, with just over 85% as singletons. The CDR3 has 15 amino acids. CDR1 and CDR2 from the germline V gene are MNHEY and SMNVEV (reference sequence). Trimming at V came to 3 bases and at J to 5 bases, leaving 7 bases not matched to a gene. The chain has TRBV27 and TRBJ1-2; 9 bases are shared with TRBD1. Sequencing was performed on PBMCs or T cells enriched from blood (not recorded which). This receptor was identified in a man aged 35 to 55 who had recovered from COVID-19. CDR3 coding DNA: TGTGCCAGCAGTTTTCTAACAGGGGGCCAGTATGGCTACACCTTC. Amino acid sequence: CASSFLTGGQYGYTF.